This T cell receptor beta chain was recovered during a study of blood T cell repertoires in COVID-19. Study background: Whether acute or convalescent, the COVID-19 samples came from the United States, Italy and Spain. In each case, the material was cDNA or gDNA derived from T cells, B-cell-depleted T cells, or PBMCs.

Under the authors' procedure: Reference gene primer amplification in the assay estimated nucleated cell counts. Only in-frame clones appear in the TCRdb table, and some are missing; sequencing was by immunoSEQ multiplex PCR. V and J calls plus clone size are reproduced from that table; the DNA served to infer D and trimming. The sample has roughly 76,000 clones, around nine tenths seen once. This CDR3 spans 13 amino acids. Trimming cost V 2 bases and J 7 bases; bases outside gene matches: 0. Looked up from germline, CDR1 is SEHNR and CDR2 is FQNEAQ (reference sequence). The sequencing input was peripheral blood. The J gene is TRBJ2-2, the V gene TRBV7-9; TRBD2 matches at 8 bases. The sequence derives from a man between 70 and 80 years old with active or convalescent COVID-19. The CDR3 DNA follows: TGTGCCAGCAGCTTACTAGCGGGCGGGGAGCTGTTTTTT. Encoded protein: CASSLLAGGELFF.